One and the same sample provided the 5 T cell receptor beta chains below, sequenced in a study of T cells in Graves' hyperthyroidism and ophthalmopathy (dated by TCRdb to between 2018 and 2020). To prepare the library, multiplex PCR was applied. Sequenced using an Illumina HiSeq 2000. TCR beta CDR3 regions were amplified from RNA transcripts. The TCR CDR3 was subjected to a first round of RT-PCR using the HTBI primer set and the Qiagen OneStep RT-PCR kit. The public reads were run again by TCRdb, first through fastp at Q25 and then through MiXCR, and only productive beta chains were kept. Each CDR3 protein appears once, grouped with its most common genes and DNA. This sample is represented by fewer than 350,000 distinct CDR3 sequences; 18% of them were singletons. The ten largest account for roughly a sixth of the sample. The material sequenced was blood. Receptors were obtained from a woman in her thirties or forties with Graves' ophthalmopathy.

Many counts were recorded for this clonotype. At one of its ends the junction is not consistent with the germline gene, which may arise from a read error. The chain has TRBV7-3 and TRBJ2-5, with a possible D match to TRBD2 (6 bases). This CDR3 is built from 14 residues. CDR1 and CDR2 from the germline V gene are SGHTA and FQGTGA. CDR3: CACSLPGDGETQYF. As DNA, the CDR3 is TGTGCCTGCAGCTTACCGGGAGACGGGGAGACCCAGTACTTC.

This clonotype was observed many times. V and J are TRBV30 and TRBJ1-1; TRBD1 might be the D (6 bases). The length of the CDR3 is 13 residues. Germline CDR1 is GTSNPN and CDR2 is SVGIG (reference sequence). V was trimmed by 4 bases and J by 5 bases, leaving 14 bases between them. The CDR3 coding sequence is TGTGCCTGGAACGTACCGGGACAAACTGAAGCTTTCTTT. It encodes CAWNVPGQTEAFF.

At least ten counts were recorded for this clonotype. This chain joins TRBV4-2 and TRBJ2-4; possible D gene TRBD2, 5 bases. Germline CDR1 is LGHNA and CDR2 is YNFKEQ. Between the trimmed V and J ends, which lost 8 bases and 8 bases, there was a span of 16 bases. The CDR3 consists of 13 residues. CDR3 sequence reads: CASQLGLGDIQYF. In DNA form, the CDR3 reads TGTGCCAGCCAATTGGGCCTCGGGGACATTCAGTACTTC.

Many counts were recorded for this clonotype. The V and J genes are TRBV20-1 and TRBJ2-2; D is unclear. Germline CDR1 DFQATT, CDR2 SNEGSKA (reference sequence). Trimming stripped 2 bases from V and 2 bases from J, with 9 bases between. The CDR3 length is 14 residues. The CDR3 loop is CSARRRTNTGELFF. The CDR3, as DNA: TGCAGTGCTAGACGCCGAACCAACACCGGGGAGCTGTTTTTT.

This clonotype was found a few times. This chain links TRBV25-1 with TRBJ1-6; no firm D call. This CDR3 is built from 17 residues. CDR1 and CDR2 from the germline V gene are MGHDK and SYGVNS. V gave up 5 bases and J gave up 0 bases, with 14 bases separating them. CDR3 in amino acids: CASSREDGSSYNSPLHF. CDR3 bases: TGTGCCAGCAGTAGGGAGGACGGGAGCTCCTATAATTCACCCCTCCACTTT.